The 23 T cell receptor beta chains presented below share a single source sample, sequenced in a study of PD-1 blockade in classical Hodgkin lymphoma. Each patient experienced a relapse that followed autologous stem cell transplantation, and brentuximab vedotin exposure varied. Here immunoSEQ multiplex PCR was the method, and the copy in TCRdb shows in-frame clones only, minus some. The profile shows more than 90,000 clones, roughly 80% of them singletons. Source: peripheral blood mononuclear cells (PBMCs), taken before the second cycle of nivolumab. The receptors come from a human donor with classical Hodgkin lymphoma.

By its share, this clone is medium-sized (0.01 to 0.1%). The chain recombines TRBV9 with TRBJ2-1; D is possibly TRBD2 (6 bases). V lost 2 bases to trimming and J lost 4 bases, with 10 bases between them. CDR3 size: 14 residues. The germline V gene encodes CDR1 SGDLS and CDR2 YYNGEE. CDR3 sequence: CASSVSGSYNEQFF. The DNA for the CDR3 is TGTGCCAGCAGCGTTAGCGGATCTTACAATGAGCAGTTCTTC. The whole variable domain, remainder taken from reference TRBV9 and TRBJ2-1, is DSGVTQTPKHLITATGQRVTLRCSPRSGDLSVYWYQQSLDQGLQFLIQYYNGEERAKGNILERFSAQQFPDLHSELNLSSLELGDSALYFCASSVSGSYNEQFFGPGTRLTVL.

The chain uses TRBV6-1 and TRBJ2-1; D remains ambiguous. The CDR3 loop spans 11 amino acids. V was shortened by 8 bases and J by 8 bases, with 10 bases between the two germline ends. Germline V gives CDR1 MNHNS, CDR2 SASEGT. As DNA, the CDR3 is TGTGCCAGCGGTGTGGGCGATGAGCAGTTCTTC. Its protein product is CASGVGDEQFF.

The chain recombines TRBV18 with TRBJ1-1, with D unresolved. V lost 2 bases and J lost 4, with 14 bases in between. Germline V lookup: CDR1 KGHSH, CDR2 LQKENI. This CDR3 region has 15 residues. CDR3 in DNA: TGTGCCAGCTCACCATTAAGTGGGGATCCCACTGAAGCTTTCTTT. Translation gives CASSPLSGDPTEAFF.

The V gene is TRBV4-3, the J gene TRBJ2-3, with D tentatively TRBD1 (6 bases). CDR3 length: 16 residues. Germline V CDR1 and CDR2: LGHNA, YSLEER. V shed 3 bases and J shed 0 bases, with 13 bases lying between them. The DNA for the CDR3 is TGCGCCAGCAGCCAGGGGACATTTACTAGCACAGATACGCAGTATTTT. Its protein is CASSQGTFTSTDTQYF.

The V gene is TRBV10-3, the J gene TRBJ2-1; D is perhaps TRBD2 (7 bases). The germline V gene has CDR1 ENHRY and CDR2 SYGVKD. Trimming shortened V by 6 bases and J by 0 bases, and 24 bases separated the two germline ends. The CDR3 length is 19 residues. The CDR3 spells CAISQPAWGGLSSYNEQFF. The CDR3 DNA reads as TGTGCCATCAGCCAACCGGCATGGGGGGGGCTGAGCTCCTACAATGAGCAGTTCTTC.

To note about this clone: Mismatch with germline at one junction end may stem from a read error. V and J are TRBV15 and TRBJ1-1; D call uncertain. This CDR3 comprises 13 residues. Germline assignment: CDR1 LNHNV and CDR2 YYDKDF (reference sequence). CDR3 amino acids: CATSRDPNSEAFF. The CDR3 DNA sequence: TGTGCCACCAGCAGAGATCCTAACAGTGAAGCTTTCTTT.

V gene TRBV5-1 combines with J gene TRBJ2-3; 8 bases agree with TRBD2. The CDR3 runs 16 residues. V dropped 4 bases and J dropped 4; count of bases not matched to a gene: 11. Per the germline V gene, CDR1 is SGHRS and CDR2 is YFSETQ. CDR3 sequence reads: CASSQGAGVAPDTQYF. DNA for the CDR3: TGCGCCAGCAGCCAGGGAGCGGGAGTGGCCCCAGATACGCAGTATTTT.

This chain links TRBV10-3 with TRBJ2-7, with D possibly being TRBD1 or TRBD2 (7 bases each). CDR3 size: 15 residues. Between the trimmed V and J ends, which lost 2 bases and 2 bases, there was a span of 13 bases. CDR1 and CDR2 (germline): ENHRY, SYGVKD. The CDR3 DNA follows: TGTGCCATCAGTGAGCCCAGGGGGGGGACCTACGAGCAGTACTTC. Residues: CAISEPRGGTYEQYF.

V and J are TRBV10-2 and TRBJ2-7; D is possibly TRBD1 (6 bases). The ends were cut back, 7 bases at V and 2 bases at J, with 24 bases in the middle. CDR3 length equals 17 residues. CDR1 is WSHSY, CDR2 SAAADI, per germline. CDR3 sequence reads: CASNPNEGTSKTYEQYF. CDR3 DNA sequence: TGCGCCAGCAACCCGAACGAAGGGACATCGAAGACCTACGAGCAGTACTTC.

This clone turned up a few times. J is TRBJ1-1 and V is TRBV30, with no clear D. The V gene lost 4 bases and the J gene lost 11 bases, with 14 bases spanning the gap. CDR3 length: 11 amino acids. Germline CDR1 and CDR2: GTSNPN and SVGIG (reference sequence). As DNA, the CDR3 is TGTGCCTGGACCTCACGAAGTATGGCTTTCTTT. This codes for CAWTSRSMAFF.

This chain joins TRBV7-9 and TRBJ1-2; perhaps TRBD1 as D (5 bases). The CDR3 is 12 residues long. Germline CDR1 reads SEHNR; CDR2 reads FQNEAQ (reference sequence). Trimming pared 3 bases from V and 6 bases from J, leaving 8 bases between. CDR3 amino acids: CASSLAGNGYTF. For the CDR3, the DNA is TGTGCCAGCAGCTTGGCAGGGAATGGCTACACCTTC.

The chain recombines TRBV21-1 with TRBJ2-7; the table gives TRBD1 as D, unverified against the DNA. TRBV21-1 is a recognized pseudogene. The CDR3 has 13 residues. The CDR3 DNA reads TGTGCCAGCGCCCAGACAGAGCCGGGCGAGCAGTACTTC. Amino acids: CASAQTEPGEQYF.

J is TRBJ2-5 and V is TRBV10-3, with D perhaps matching TRBD1 or TRBD2 (5 bases each). The V gene's germline CDR1 is ENHRY and CDR2 SYGVKD. The CDR3 consists of 13 residues. V was pared by 4 bases and J by 4 bases, with 10 bases between. CDR3 in amino acids: CAISGGTAETQYF. The CDR3 nucleotides are TGTGCCATCAGTGGGGGGACCGCAGAGACCCAGTACTTC.

J is TRBJ1-1 and V is TRBV5-1, with TRBD1 identical over 7 bases. CDR1 and CDR2 (germline): SGHRS, YFSETQ. J gave up 7 bases and V 3 bases, and 12 bases lay outside the gene matches. The CDR3 consists of 15 residues. The CDR3 region has the DNA TGCGCCAGCAGCTCAACAGGGGCCCTGGGAGTTGAAGCTTTCTTT. This codes for CASSSTGALGVEAFF. The variable domain in full, with the rest retrieved from reference TRBV5-1 and TRBJ1-1, is KAGVTQTPRYLIKTRGQQVTLSCSPISGHRSVSWYQQTPGQGLQFLFEYFSETQRNKGNFPGRFSGRQFSNSRSEMNVSTLELGDSALYLCASSSTGALGVEAFFGQGTRLTVV.

The CDR3 reads CASSPAQAFYEQYF. The CDR3 DNA reads TGTGCCAGCAGCCCCGCCCAGGCTTTTTACGAGCAGTACTTC. The chain has TRBV7-9 and TRBJ2-7; D call uncertain. CDR1 is SEHNR and CDR2 is FQNEAQ in the germline V gene (reference sequence). The CDR3 extends over 14 amino acids. Trimming stripped 5 bases from V and 4 bases from J, with 15 bases between.

The V gene is TRBV6-1, the J gene TRBJ2-7; a possible D gene is TRBD1 (6 bases). This CDR3 comprises 14 residues. Germline-derived CDR1 and CDR2 are MNHNS and SASEGT. The V end lost 0 bases, the J end lost 7 bases, and 13 bases lay between the germline ends. The DNA for the CDR3 is TGTGCCAGCAGTGAAGCACGTATAAGGGGGGAGCAGTACTTC. Translating it yields CASSEARIRGEQYF.

This chain uses TRBV5-6 with TRBJ2-6; D gene unclear. With 1 base removed from V and 0 bases from J, the gap between germline ends came to 5 bases. Germline V lookup: CDR1 SGHDT, CDR2 YYEEEE. The CDR3 is made up of 15 amino acids. The CDR3 spells CASSLLASGANVLTF. For the CDR3, the DNA is TGTGCCAGCAGCTTGCTGGCCTCTGGGGCCAACGTCCTGACTTTC.

Worth noting for this clone: Other DNA sequences in the sample encode the same CDR3. The chain couples TRBV5-1 to TRBJ2-3; TRBD2 might be the D (5 bases). The germline V gene has CDR1 SGHRS and CDR2 YFSETQ. The V end was cut by 5 bases, the J end by 5 bases, with 6 bases between. The CDR3 consists of 11 residues. CDR3 loop: CASRREDTQYF. The CDR3, as DNA: TGCGCCAGCAGGAGGGAAGATACGCAGTATTTT.

The genes are TRBV19 and TRBJ1-2; D possibly corresponds to TRBD1 (5 bases). V was trimmed by 5 bases and J by 5 bases, leaving 12 bases between them. Germline-derived CDR1 and CDR2 are LNHDA and SQIVND (reference sequence). The CDR3 is 13 amino acids. CDR3 nucleotides: TGTGCCAGTAGTGTCGCCGGGGGTTATGGCTACACCTTC. Its translation is CASSVAGGYGYTF.

Comment on this clone: The identical CDR3 is also encoded by other nucleotide sequences in the sample. The rearrangement uses TRBV29-1 and TRBJ1-1; possibly TRBD1 for D (6 bases). The germline V and J ends were trimmed by 7 bases and 1 base, with 13 bases remaining between them. The CDR3 consists of 13 residues. CDR1 is SQVTM and CDR2 is ANQGSEA in the germline V gene. In DNA form, the CDR3 reads TGCAGCGCCGCACAGGGAACGAACACTGAAGCTTTCTTT. This sequence encodes CSAAQGTNTEAFF.

The V and J genes are TRBV13 and TRBJ1-1, with D possibly TRBD1 on 5 matching bases. Germline V gene data show CDR1 as PRHDT and CDR2 as FYEKMQ (reference sequence). Trimming stripped 1 base from V and 6 bases from J, with 21 bases between. This CDR3 is built from 17 residues. CDR3 DNA: TGTGCCAGCAGCTTAGTCCTAGGTGGGGCGGGCTTCGCTGAAGCTTTCTTT. It specifies CASSLVLGGAGFAEAFF. The full variable domain, in which reference TRBV13 and TRBJ1-1 provide the parts outside the CDR3, is AAGVIQSPRHLIKEKRETATLKCYPIPRHDTVYWYQQGPGQDPQFLISFYEKMQSDKGSIPDRFSAQQFSDYHSELNMSSLELGDSALYFCASSLVLGGAGFAEAFFGQGTRLTVV.

The V call is TRBV15, the J call TRBJ2-1; 13 bases agree with TRBD2. The CDR3 extends over 16 amino acids. Germline CDR1 reads LNHNV; CDR2 reads YYDKDF (reference sequence). With 2 bases clipped from V and 7 bases from J, the junction kept 5 bases outside the gene matches. CDR3: CATSRMGTSGKNEQFF. CDR3 coding DNA: TGTGCCACCAGCAGAATGGGGACTAGCGGGAAAAATGAGCAGTTCTTC.

The chain couples TRBV5-4 to TRBJ2-5; 8 nucleotides align to TRBD2. CDR3 size: 13 residues. Germline V gives CDR1 SGHNT, CDR2 YYREEE (reference sequence). V lost 5 bases, J lost 1 base, and 1 base stayed unmatched. The CDR3 sequence is CASRLAAQETQYF. CDR3 nucleotide sequence: TGTGCCAGCAGACTAGCGGCCCAAGAGACCCAGTACTTC.